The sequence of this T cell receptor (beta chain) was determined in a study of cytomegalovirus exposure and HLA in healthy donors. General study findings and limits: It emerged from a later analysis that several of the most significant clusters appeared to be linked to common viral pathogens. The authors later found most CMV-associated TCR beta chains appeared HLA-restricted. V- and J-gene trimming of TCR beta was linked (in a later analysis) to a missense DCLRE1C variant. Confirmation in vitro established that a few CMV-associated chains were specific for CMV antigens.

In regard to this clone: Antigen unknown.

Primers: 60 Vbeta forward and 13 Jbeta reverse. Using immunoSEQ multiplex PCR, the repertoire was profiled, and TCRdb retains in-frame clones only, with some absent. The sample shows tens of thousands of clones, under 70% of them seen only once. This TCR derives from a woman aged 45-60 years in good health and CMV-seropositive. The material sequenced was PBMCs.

CDR3 nucleotide sequence: TGTGCCAGTGGCAGTGTCGCGGGGGAGCCCCTAGATACGCAGTATTTT. This gives the protein CASGSVAGEPLDTQYF. V and J are TRBV19 and TRBJ2-3; 7 bases align to TRBD2. This CDR3 is 16 amino acids long. Per germline, CDR1 LNHDA and CDR2 SQIVND (reference sequence). The V and J ends lost 8 bases and 5 bases, in that order; junction bases with no gene match: 16.